The 14 T cell receptor beta chains reported below all come from one sample, sequenced in a study of shared clonotypes between healthy human individuals (dated by TCRdb to between 2020 and 2021). Receptor amplification or capture employed the immunoSEQ multiplex PCR assay. TCRdb limited this immuneACCESS table to in-frame rearrangements with V and J called. A share of clones is missing; checked studies link under half to unresolved V genes, and the rest is unexplained. The sample yields a few million clones; approximately 94% were counted once. Roughly 0.13% of the sample rests with the top ten. Material for sequencing was naive CD4+ T cells sorted from blood. The sample's cell subset or site label is to be understood as: CD45RA+ positively selected. The receptors originated from a man aged 18 to 35 in good health.

The chain employs TRBV11-2 and TRBJ1-4, with D unclear. The CDR3 loop spans 17 amino acids. V shed 5 bases and J shed 0 bases, with 16 bases lying between them. Germline V gene data show CDR1 as SGHAT and CDR2 as FQNNGV. The CDR3 is CASSPTSSRATNEKLFF. In DNA, the CDR3 is TGTGCCAGCAGCCCAACCTCTTCCAGAGCAACTAATGAAAAACTGTTTTTT.

This clone was observed once. Other DNA sequences within the sample encode an identical CDR3. As DNA, the CDR3 is TGTGCCAGCAGCTTGGAAGATACGCAGTATTTT. Translated, it gives CASSLEDTQYF. The rearrangement links TRBV5-6 to TRBJ2-3; no definite D call. The CDR3 runs 11 residues. Between the trimmed V and J ends, which lost 0 bases and 5 bases, there was a span of 1 base. The germline gives CDR1 SGHDT, CDR2 YYEEEE.

The chain is built from TRBV5-3 and TRBJ2-5, with 13 bases fitting TRBD2. TRBV5-3 has ORF status, its function being uncertain. The CDR3 covers 17 residues. With 2 bases clipped from V and 2 bases from J, the junction kept 6 bases outside the gene matches. This CDR3 is CARSLTGTSGDQETQYF. The CDR3 region has the DNA TGTGCCAGAAGCTTAACCGGGACTAGCGGGGATCAAGAGACCCAGTACTTC.

The chain links TRBV30 to TRBJ2-4; D gene ambiguous. With 3 bases removed from V and 0 bases from J, the gap between germline ends came to 6 bases. Germline-derived CDR1 and CDR2 are GTSNPN and SVGIG (reference sequence). The CDR3 covers 13 residues. CDR3 DNA sequence: TGTGCCTGGAGAGGTCTAGCCAAAAACATTCAGTACTTC. Protein product: CAWRGLAKNIQYF.

The J gene is TRBJ1-5, the V gene TRBV4-3; D ambiguous. This CDR3 is 19 amino acids long. CDR1 LGHNA and CDR2 YSLEER come from the germline V gene. Trimming took off 0 bases at V and 0 bases at J, with 18 bases between the two ends. The CDR3 sequence: CASSQDPVSGSYSNQPQHF. The CDR3 DNA is TGCGCCAGCAGCCAAGATCCAGTGTCAGGCTCTTATAGCAATCAGCCCCAGCATTTT.

The gene calls are TRBV5-1 and TRBJ2-6; D possibly matches TRBD1 or TRBD2 (5 bases each). Germline-derived CDR1 and CDR2 are SGHRS and YFSETQ. The length of the CDR3 is 15 residues. V lost 0 bases and J lost 2, with 6 bases in between. DNA of the CDR3: TGCGCCAGCAGCTTGGTGGGGGCTGGGGCCAACGTCCTGACTTTC. Translation gives CASSLVGAGANVLTF. Full variable domain (remainder filled in from reference TRBV5-1 and TRBJ2-6): KAGVTQTPRYLIKTRGQQVTLSCSPISGHRSVSWYQQTPGQGLQFLFEYFSETQRNKGNFPGRFSGRQFSNSRSEMNVSTLELGDSALYLCASSLVGAGANVLTFGAGSRLTVL.

V and J are TRBV30 and TRBJ1-6, with a possible D match to TRBD1 (5 bases). V was pared by 0 bases and J by 6 bases, with 15 bases between. The CDR3 covers 16 residues. Germline-derived CDR1 and CDR2 are GTSNPN and SVGIG (reference sequence). CDR3 sequence: CAWSVSSGMVNSPLHF. CDR3 bases: TGTGCCTGGAGTGTATCATCAGGGATGGTTAATTCACCCCTCCACTTT.

The chain carries TRBV28 and TRBJ1-1; 9 nucleotides agree with TRBD1. Germline CDR1 is MDHEN and CDR2 is SYDVKM. The CDR3 spans 16 residues. V was pared by 4 bases and J by 4 bases, with 10 bases of the junction left unmatched. The CDR3 loop is CASSSFPGQGGTEAFF. The DNA of the CDR3 is TGTGCCAGCAGTTCATTTCCGGGACAGGGCGGCACTGAAGCTTTCTTT.

V and J are TRBV10-3 and TRBJ2-7, with TRBD2 matching 13 bases. From germline, CDR1 is ENHRY and CDR2 SYGVKD. The ends lost 11 bases at V and 5 bases at J; junction bases unmatched: 12. The CDR3 covers 15 residues. Here the CDR3 reads CASPGLAGPRDEQYF. The CDR3 DNA reads as TGTGCCTCCCCGGGACTAGCGGGACCTCGGGACGAGCAGTACTTC.

The V call is TRBV30, the J call TRBJ2-7; D gene unclear. Germline V gene data show CDR1 as GTSNPN and CDR2 as SVGIG (reference sequence). With 0 bases removed from V and 7 bases from J, the gap between germline ends came to 16 bases. The CDR3 totals 14 residues. The CDR3 bases are TGTGCCTGGAGTGTAGATCGGCAGACTTGGGAGCAGTACTTC. This encodes CAWSVDRQTWEQYF.

The J gene is TRBJ1-4, the V gene TRBV19; D call uncertain. Germline V gene sequence: CDR1 LNHDA, CDR2 SQIVND (reference sequence). V lost 2 bases, J lost 1 base, and 8 bases lay in between. The CDR3 loop spans 15 amino acids. The CDR3 region has the DNA TGTGCCAGTAGTATACGGGGAATAACTAATGAAAAACTGTTTTTT. Amino acid sequence: CASSIRGITNEKLFF.

The chain couples TRBV30 to TRBJ2-1; D perhaps matches TRBD1 (5 bases). The CDR3 has 13 residues. Looked up from germline, CDR1 is GTSNPN and CDR2 is SVGIG (reference sequence). Deletions cut 4 bases from V and 4 bases from J, with 11 bases between. Written as DNA, the CDR3 is TGTGCCTGGAAAAGGGGATCTTACAATGAGCAGTTCTTC. The encoded protein is CAWKRGSYNEQFF. The full variable domain, its missing parts supplied by reference TRBV30 and TRBJ2-1, is SQTIHQWPATLVQPVGSPLSLECTVEGTSNPNLYWYRQAAGRGLQLLFYSVGIGQISSEVPQNLSASRPQDRQFILSSKKLLLSDSGFYLCAWKRGSYNEQFFGPGTRLTVL.

The V call is TRBV6-5, the J call TRBJ2-1; 9 positions agree with TRBD2. The CDR3 covers 14 residues. From germline, CDR1 is MNHEY and CDR2 SVGAGI. J was trimmed by 2 bases and V by 11 bases; bases with no gene match: 7. Here the CDR3 DNA reads TGTGCCCGGCGGGCGGGGGGGGCCTACAATGAGCAGTTCTTC. Amino acid sequence: CARRAGGAYNEQFF.

This clone was observed once. The gene calls are TRBV4-2 and TRBJ1-2, with unresolved D. The V gene lost 0 bases and the J gene lost 6 bases, with 11 bases spanning the gap. This CDR3 has 14 amino acids. Germline CDR1 reads LGHNA; CDR2 reads YNFKEQ. This CDR3 reads CASSQDRAGDGYTF. CDR3 coding DNA: TGTGCCAGCAGCCAAGATAGGGCAGGAGATGGCTACACCTTC.